The source of this T cell receptor beta chain is a study of T cells expressing NK-cell markers. Study-level background: The sequencing cohort of eight donors included seven HCMV-seropositive individuals and one seronegative individual.

UMIs accompanied the 5'RACE template switching by which TCR beta cDNA was made. TCRdb reprocessed the 5' RACE reads, with one entry per CDR3 protein and no DNA. Recorded for this sample: 300,000 to 500,000 distinct CDR3 sequences. Regarding the study as a whole: CD8+ T cells in 5 to 7 donors included dominant NKG2C+ clonotypes at about 1.0-7.5%. Once again these clonotypes came out on top in the CD3+CD56-NKG2C+ fraction of several donors.

A remark on this clonotype: Its target is unknown.

The sequence derives from a woman in her forties or fifties in good health. The sequenced sample consisted of blood T cells: a sorted CD56 or NKG2C T cell subset, CD4+ or CD8+ T cells, or bulk PBMC T cells (not recorded which).

This CDR3 is CASAKGDTGNTIYF. The V gene is TRBV7-9, the J gene TRBJ1-3. Germline CDR1 is SEHNR and CDR2 is FQNEAQ (reference sequence). The CDR3 sequence is 14 residues long.